The clone carrying this T cell receptor beta chain has a handful of counts. Its antigen is not identified. The record originates from a study of cytomegalovirus exposure and HLA in healthy donors. Broader study findings: TCR beta V- and J-gene trimming was later associated with a missense DCLRE1C variant. A later analysis found common viral pathogens apparently linked to several of the most significant clusters.

Healthy bone marrow donors made up the donor group. Unrecorded immune exposures were likely, despite nominal health at sampling. PCR was performed using 60 Vbeta and 13 Jbeta primers. Data came from immunoSEQ multiplex PCR; TCRdb stores just in-frame clones and leaves some out. The data contain under 200,000 clones, roughly three quarters of them singletons. The CDR3 length is 14 residues. Germline V lookup: CDR1 MNHNS, CDR2 SASEGT. V lost 6 bases and J lost 3, with 14 bases in between. V gene TRBV6-1 combines with J gene TRBJ1-2; D is uncertain. The receptor comes from a male donor in good health and CMV-seropositive. The sample consisted of PBMCs. DNA for the CDR3: TGTGCCAGCAGGTTGGATCCGGGGTACTATGGCTACACCTTC. Encoded protein: CASRLDPGYYGYTF.